The 23 T cell receptor beta chains below come from one sample, sequenced in a study of tumor-infiltrating lymphocytes in primary liver carcinoma. From 400 to 550 ng total RNA, TCR beta cDNA was generated with a primer in the constant region. Libraries covering TCR beta were generated through three nested multiplex PCR rounds (using a slightly modified ARM-PCR). Rounds one and two of PCR, each of roughly 11 cycles, were primed with TRBV1-TRBV30 forward primers and a C-beta reverse primer. TCRdb independently ran MiXCR on the multiplex PCR reads; one entry per CDR3 protein. The table has fewer than 90,000 distinct CDR3 sequences, 72% seen once. From unsorted bulk tissue weighing roughly 18-30 mg, DNA and RNA were co-extracted. Sample: liver tumor tissue from sampling region 1. The subset was: tumor region T1, superior pole. The receptors originated from a man aged 40-49 years with primary liver carcinoma and hepatitis B virus infection.

Remarks on this clonotype: Germline is not matched at one junction end, which may reflect a read error. The chain is built from TRBV6-5 and TRBJ2-2; TRBD2 agrees at 7 bases. CDR3 length equals 18 residues. Germline CDR1 is MNHEY and CDR2 is SVGAGI. The DNA of the CDR3 is TGTGCCAGCAGCCGCACGGAAGCGGGACGGTTGTACACCGAGGAGCTGTTTTTT. It codes for CASSRTEAGRLYTEELFF.

The genes are TRBV13 and TRBJ2-7; 10 nucleotides line up with TRBD1. The length of the CDR3 is 14 residues. Germline V gene lookup returns CDR1 PRHDT and CDR2 FYEKMQ (reference sequence). V lost 5 bases to trimming and J lost 3 bases; unmatched junction nucleotides: 4. In nucleotides, the CDR3 is TGTGCCAGCAGCCCCCGGGACAGGGGCTACGAGCAGTACTTC. This gives the protein CASSPRDRGYEQYF.

A word on this clonotype: A read error may produce the germline difference seen at one junction end. V and J are TRBV6-1 and TRBJ2-1; tentative D call: TRBD1 (5 bases). Germline V gives CDR1 MNHNS, CDR2 SASEGT. This CDR3 region has 13 residues. The CDR3 protein is CASSEDIYNEQLF. DNA of the CDR3: TGTGCCAGCAGTGAGGACATCTACAATGAGCAATTATTC.

Details on this clonotype: One base away lies a much larger clone, so this may be a sequencing read error. The V call is TRBV7-9, the J call TRBJ2-1, with TRBD2 matching 13 bases. The germline CDR1 and CDR2 sequences are SEHNR and FQNEAQ (reference sequence). The CDR3 has 17 amino acids. CDR3 sequence: CARSPRRTSGGYNEQFF. For the CDR3, the DNA is TGTGCCCGCAGCCCCCGACGGACTAGCGGGGGATACAATGAGCAGTTCTTC.

On this clonotype: Its ends do not fully match the called genes, so a read error is possible. Here the CDR3 DNA reads TGTGCCAGGAGTTTTCTAGCGGGAAGGAATGAGCAGTTCTTT. This gives the protein CARSFLAGRNEQFF. The J gene is TRBJ2-1, the V gene TRBV12-3 or TRBV12-4; 9 bases are shared with TRBD2. The CDR3 totals 14 residues.

This chain connects TRBV29-1 to TRBJ2-3, with D perhaps TRBD1 or TRBD2 (6 bases each). Trimming took 6 bases from V and 6 from J, leaving 13 bases between them. Germline V CDR1 and CDR2: SQVTM, ANQGSEA. This CDR3 contains 12 residues. CDR3 sequence reads: CSVEGGRDTQYF. DNA for the CDR3: TGCAGCGTAGAGGGGGGCAGGGATACGCAGTATTTT.

The chain combines TRBV7-3 with TRBJ1-1; perhaps TRBD1 as D (5 bases). The CDR3 contains 14 residues. The germline V gene has CDR1 SGHTA and CDR2 FQGTGA. V lost 5 bases to trimming and J lost 13 bases, with 23 bases between them. CDR3 region: CASSPGPGPLGVFF. CDR3 DNA: TGTGCCAGCAGCCCAGGGCCGGGCCCCCTTGGAGTTTTCTTT. The variable domain in full, with the rest retrieved from reference TRBV7-3 and TRBJ1-1, is GAGVSQTPSNKVTEKGKYVELRCDPISGHTALYWYRQSLGQGPEFLIYFQGTGAADDSGLPNDRFFAVRPEGSVSTLKIQRTERGDSAVYLCASSPGPGPLGVFFGQGTRLTVV.

In its sample, this clonotype was seen a few times. The chain combines TRBV5-1 with TRBJ2-2; 9 positions agree with TRBD1. Trimming removed 6 bases from V and 6 bases from J; junction bases left unmatched: 24. The CDR3 length is 20 residues. Germline CDR1 is SGHRS and CDR2 is YFSETQ. The DNA of the CDR3 is TGCGCCAGCACGCCAACTCCGGGACAGGGAATTATTTTTGGGTCCGGGGAGCTGTTTTTT. It yields the protein CASTPTPGQGIIFGSGELFF.

This clonotype was picked up many times. The chain recombines TRBV7-8 with TRBJ2-3; D unresolved. CDR1 is SGHVS and CDR2 is FQNEAQ in the germline V gene. The V and J ends lost 5 bases and 2 bases respectively, with 11 bases between them. This CDR3 spans 14 amino acids. Here the CDR3 reads CASSVSLTTDTQYF. CDR3 coding DNA: TGTGCCAGCAGCGTTAGTTTGACCACAGATACGCAGTATTTT.

With respect to this clonotype: A clone one base away is much larger, so this may be a read error. The CDR3 DNA follows: TGTGCCAGCAGTTGGGGAGAGGGTGGGACAGATACGCAGTATTTT. Translation gives CASSWGEGGTDTQYF. The chain recombines TRBV28 with TRBJ2-3; D might be TRBD2 (5 bases). The germline CDR1 and CDR2 sequences are MDHEN and SYDVKM. The V end was cut by 4 bases, the J end by 3 bases, with 14 bases between. This CDR3 has 15 amino acids.

V gene TRBV14 combines with J gene TRBJ2-1; 11 bases are shared with TRBD2. The germline V gene encodes CDR1 SGHDN and CDR2 FVKESK. The CDR3 covers 18 residues. Losses at the gene ends were 5 bases for V and 1 base for J; bases not matched to a gene: 10. This CDR3 is CASSKGPSGGLSYNEQFF. The CDR3 nucleotides read TGTGCCAGCAGCAAGGGGCCTAGCGGGGGGTTATCCTACAATGAGCAGTTCTTC.

This clonotype has only a few counts. A read error is possible here, since a much larger clone lies one base away. The rearrangement joins TRBV10-3 to TRBJ1-1; D unresolved. The CDR3 length is 13 residues. Germline V gene lookup returns CDR1 ENHRY and CDR2 SYGVKD. Written as DNA, the CDR3 is TGTGCCATCGGTGAGACCGGGAACACTGAAGCTTTCTTT. Encoded protein: CAIGETGNTEAFF.

Concerning this clonotype itself: This is likely a read error, given that the CDR3 carries no conserved phenylalanine or tryptophan at its end. The chain is built from TRBV6-6 and TRBJ2-7, with 11 bases fitting TRBD2. The CDR3 runs to 16 residues. Germline V gene data show CDR1 as MNHNY and CDR2 as SVGAGI (reference sequence). CDR3 nucleotide sequence: TGCGCCAGCAGTGGGGGCCTGACTAGCGGGACCTACGAGCAGTACTCC. This codes for CASSGGLTSGTYEQYS.

This clonotype was found a few times. The CDR3 carries no conserved terminal phenylalanine or tryptophan, so it likely arises from a read error. V and J are TRBV14 and TRBJ1-2; D possibly corresponds to TRBD1 (5 bases). The CDR3 loop spans 14 amino acids. CDR1 is SGHDN and CDR2 is FVKESK in the germline V gene. CDR3 in DNA: TGTGCTAGCAGCCAAGTCGGGGGTGACTATGGCTACACCTCC. This sequence encodes CASSQVGGDYGYTS.

This clonotype was found a few times. The chain combines TRBV11-2 with TRBJ2-2; D is undetermined. The CDR3 runs 16 residues. V lost 4 bases and J lost 0, with 12 bases in between. Germline V lookup: CDR1 SGHAT, CDR2 FQNNGV. The CDR3 protein is CASSSRQVSNTGELFF. CDR3 coding DNA: TGTGCCAGCAGCTCCAGGCAGGTTTCGAACACCGGGGAGCTGTTTTTT.

This clonotype was seen a single time. One junction end disagrees with the germline gene, perhaps due to a read error. The chain recombines TRBV4-1 with TRBJ1-6; D not certain. The CDR3 length is 17 residues. Germline CDR1 is MGHRA and CDR2 is YSYEKL. The chain's CDR3 is CGSSQPQDHSYNSPLHF. CDR3 nucleotides: TGCGGCAGCAGCCAACCCCAGGACCACTCCTATAATTCACCCCTCCACTTT.

Worth noting for this clonotype: The CDR3 ends on some other residue instead of the conserved phenylalanine or tryptophan, so this is likely a read error. This chain joins TRBV4-2 and TRBJ2-3; the D gene is possibly TRBD1 (6 bases). Germline assignment: CDR1 LGHNA and CDR2 YNFKEQ. V was trimmed by 2 bases and J by 3 bases, leaving 12 bases between them. CDR3 length: 15 residues. The CDR3 DNA sequence: TGTGCCAGCAGCCAACTGAGAACAGGGACAGATACGCAGTATCTT. Encoded protein: CASSQLRTGTDTQYL.

This clonotype was counted between two and nine times. A clone one base away is much larger, so this may be a read error. The chain links TRBV12-3 or TRBV12-4 to TRBJ2-1; D not resolved. Between the trimmed V and J ends, which lost 6 bases and 9 bases, there was a span of 12 bases. The CDR3 length is 12 residues. The CDR3 bases are TGTGCCAGCAGCCTTACAAGGAGTGAGCAGTTCTTC. It yields the protein CASSLTRSEQFF.

This clonotype has only a few counts. J is TRBJ1-4 and V is TRBV20-1, with D maybe TRBD1 (5 bases). Trimming shortened V by 5 bases and J by 2 bases, and 12 bases separated the two germline ends. Germline V gives CDR1 DFQATT, CDR2 SNEGSKA (reference sequence). The CDR3 totals 14 residues. CDR3 residues: CSAGGRATNEKLFF. Written as DNA, the CDR3 is TGCAGTGCTGGGGGGAGGGCGACTAATGAAAAACTGTTTTTT.

This clonotype was recorded many times. V usage is TRBV28 and J usage is TRBJ2-7; D unclear. The CDR3 length is 13 residues. Trimming pared 5 bases from V and 4 bases from J, leaving 12 bases between. Germline lookup yields CDR1 MDHEN and CDR2 SYDVKM. The CDR3 DNA is TGTGCCAGCAGTATTCCAGGCGTTTACGAGCAGTACTTC. It codes for CASSIPGVYEQYF. The full variable domain, in which reference TRBV28 and TRBJ2-7 provide the parts outside the CDR3, is DVKVTQSSRYLVKRTGEKVFLECVQDMDHENMFWYRQDPGLGLRLIYFSYDVKMKEKGDIPEGYSVSREKKERFSLILESASTNQTSMYLCASSIPGVYEQYFGPGTRLTVT.

In the case of this clonotype: One end of the junction does not line up with germline, which may come from a read error. The chain combines TRBV11-3 with TRBJ2-1; no clear D. Germline V gene sequence: CDR1 SGHNT, CDR2 YENEEA. The CDR3 is 13 residues long. The chain's CDR3 is CASSFASYDEHFF. CDR3 in DNA: TGTGCCAGCAGCTTTGCCAGCTACGATGAGCACTTCTTC.

In regard to this clonotype: The conserved closing phenylalanine or tryptophan is absent in this CDR3, likely reflecting a read error. The chain couples TRBV6-1 to TRBJ2-2; D not certain. The CDR3 runs 14 residues. From germline, CDR1 is MNHNS and CDR2 SASEGT. The V gene lost 2 bases and the J gene lost 5 bases, with 9 bases spanning the gap. For the CDR3, the DNA is TGTGCCAGCAGTGAAACCTGGCAAACCGGGGAGCTGTTTTTA. Residues: CASSETWQTGELFL.

This clonotype is labeled medium-sized. The genes are TRBV11-2 and TRBJ1-5; no reliable D call. This CDR3 region has 13 residues. Looked up from germline, CDR1 is SGHAT and CDR2 is FQNNGV. The ends were cut back, 4 bases at V and 6 bases at J, with 10 bases in the middle. The chain's CDR3 is CASSSQVGQPQHF. As DNA, the CDR3 is TGTGCCAGCAGCTCCCAAGTGGGTCAGCCCCAGCATTTT. Full variable domain (rest looked up from reference TRBV11-2 and TRBJ1-5): EAGVAQSPRYKIIEKRQSVAFWCNPISGHATLYWYQQILGQGPKLLIQFQNNGVVDDSQLPKDRFSAERLKGVDSTLKIQPAKLEDSAVYLCASSSQVGQPQHFGDGTRLSIL.